This passage covers 18 T cell receptor beta chains from one sample sequenced in a study of shared clonotypes between healthy human individuals. TCRdb's table, derived via immunoSEQ multiplex PCR, lists solely in-frame clones and lacks some. The sample shows over 1.4 million clones, approximately 97% of them seen only once. The sequenced material came from naive CD4+ T cells sorted from blood. Subset noted: CD45RA+ positively selected. The receptors stem from a man aged 25 to 45 in good health.

A remark on this clone: The same CDR3 is also encoded by other DNA sequences in this sample. The V gene is TRBV18, the J gene TRBJ2-3; D could derive from TRBD1 or TRBD2 (5 bases each). The CDR3 loop spans 12 amino acids. V gave up 6 bases and J gave up 5 bases, with 9 bases separating them. Germline V gene data show CDR1 as KGHSH and CDR2 as LQKENI. The CDR3 DNA follows: TGTGCCAGCTCCCCTGGGGGAGATACGCAGTATTTT. Encoded protein: CASSPGGDTQYF.

The V and J genes are TRBV6-5 and TRBJ2-1; TRBD2 matches 9 bases. This CDR3 is built from 15 residues. V shed 2 bases, J shed 4 bases, and the junction held 3 bases outside the gene matches. Germline-derived CDR1 and CDR2 are MNHEY and SVGAGI. This CDR3 is CASSYRTSAYNEQFF. CDR3 DNA sequence: TGTGCCAGCAGTTACCGGACTAGCGCATACAATGAGCAGTTCTTC.

The chain uses TRBV6-5 and TRBJ2-7, with 9 bases matching TRBD1. V shed 2 bases and J 2 bases; nucleotides not matched to a gene: 1. This CDR3 is 14 amino acids long. Germline-derived CDR1 and CDR2 are MNHEY and SVGAGI. In nucleotides, the CDR3 is TGTGCCAGCAGTTACGGGACAGGGACCTACGAGCAGTACTTC. Translating gives CASSYGTGTYEQYF.

This chain joins TRBV15 and TRBJ1-3, with TRBD1 as a possible D gene (5 bases). The length of the CDR3 is 18 residues. The germline gives CDR1 LNHNV, CDR2 YYDKDF (reference sequence). Trimming took off 0 bases at V and 0 bases at J, with 15 bases between the two ends. The CDR3 DNA is TGTGCCACCAGCAGAGATCAGGGTGGATCGGACTCTGGAAACACCATATATTTT. Protein product: CATSRDQGGSDSGNTIYF.

This chain joins TRBV10-1 and TRBJ2-1; 8 bases fit TRBD2. The V segment lost 6 bases and the J segment 7 bases; nucleotides outside the gene matches: 17. The CDR3 is 17 amino acids. CDR1 WNHNN and CDR2 SYGVQD come from the germline V gene (reference sequence). CDR3 protein: CASRGLPGLGGDNEQFF. The CDR3 region has the DNA TGCGCCAGCAGAGGACTACCGGGACTAGGGGGGGATAATGAGCAGTTCTTC.

The genes are TRBV15 and TRBJ1-5, with TRBD1 matching over 9 bases. The CDR3 has 14 amino acids. CDR1 is LNHNV, CDR2 YYDKDF, per germline (reference sequence). Losses at the gene ends were 5 bases for V and 6 bases for J; bases not matched to a gene: 5. The CDR3 loop reads CATSRTGEPQPQHF. For the CDR3, the DNA is TGTGCCACCAGCCGGACAGGGGAGCCTCAGCCCCAGCATTTT.

The chain employs TRBV4-1 and TRBJ2-1; TRBD2 aligns across 7 bases. CDR3 length: 14 residues. V trimming: 6 bases; J trimming: 6 bases; junction bases outside the gene matches: 8. Germline-derived CDR1 and CDR2 are MGHRA and YSYEKL. The CDR3 DNA reads TGCGCCAGCAGTTGGGGGAGGGGCCGCAATGAGCAGTTCTTC. It encodes CASSWGRGRNEQFF.

The chain carries TRBV7-9 and TRBJ1-2, with D perhaps TRBD1 (5 bases). In germline, CDR1 is SEHNR, CDR2 FQNEAQ (reference sequence). Trimming stripped 0 bases from V and 8 bases from J, with 13 bases between. The length of the CDR3 is 14 residues. CDR3 protein: CASSLAQGGAGYTF. For the CDR3, the DNA is TGTGCCAGCAGCTTAGCTCAAGGCGGGGCGGGCTACACCTTC. The whole variable domain, filled in from reference TRBV7-9 and TRBJ1-2, reads DTGVSQNPRHKITKRGQNVTFRCDPISEHNRLYWYRQTLGQGPEFLTYFQNEAQLEKSRLLSDRFSAERPKGSFSTLEIQRTEQGDSAMYLCASSLAQGGAGYTFGSGTRLTVV.

This chain joins TRBV28 and TRBJ1-2, with D hard to call. The CDR3 spans 13 residues. Per germline, CDR1 MDHEN and CDR2 SYDVKM. Trimming pared 3 bases from V and 8 bases from J, leaving 13 bases between. In DNA, the CDR3 is TGTGCCAGCAGTTTCTCTCCCAACTCGGGCTACACCTTC. This codes for CASSFSPNSGYTF.

The rearrangement joins TRBV19 to TRBJ1-5; D is uncertain. The V and J ends lost 6 bases and 5 bases respectively, with 11 bases between them. Germline CDR1 reads LNHDA; CDR2 reads SQIVND (reference sequence). CDR3 length: 13 amino acids. CDR3 sequence (DNA): TGTGCCAGTAGCCACTTTGCGGATCAGCCCCAGCATTTT. Its protein is CASSHFADQPQHF.

The chain has TRBV18 and TRBJ2-5; D unresolved. Germline V gene sequence: CDR1 KGHSH, CDR2 LQKENI. V shed 1 base and J shed 2 bases, with 11 bases lying between them. The CDR3 length is 15 residues. Here the CDR3 reads CASSPRGQSQETQYF. The CDR3 region has the DNA TGTGCCAGCTCACCACGAGGCCAGTCACAAGAGACCCAGTACTTC. Together with reference TRBV18 and TRBJ2-5, the CDR3 gives the full variable domain: NAGVMQNPRHLVRRRGQEARLRCSPMKGHSHVYWYRQLPEEGLKFMVYLQKENIIDESGMPKERFSAEFPKEGPSILRIQQVVRGDSAAYFCASSPRGQSQETQYFGPGTRLLVL.

The V gene is TRBV4-3, the J gene TRBJ1-1; 7 positions agree with TRBD1. This CDR3 contains 12 residues. V lost 4 bases and J lost 12; bases outside the gene matches: 8. Germline V gene data show CDR1 as LGHNA and CDR2 as YSLEER. CDR3 sequence: CASSPTGEKPFF. The CDR3 DNA follows: TGCGCCAGCAGCCCCACAGGGGAAAAACCTTTCTTT.

This clone was detected only once. V and J are TRBV19 and TRBJ1-5, with no clear D. The V and J ends lost 3 bases and 5 bases respectively, with 11 bases between them. CDR3 length equals 14 residues. Germline V gene data show CDR1 as LNHDA and CDR2 as SQIVND (reference sequence). CDR3: CASSIPGRHQPQHF. For the CDR3, the DNA is TGTGCCAGTAGTATCCCGGGTCGACATCAGCCCCAGCATTTT.

The gene calls are TRBV14 and TRBJ2-7, with TRBD1 matching over 8 bases. From germline, CDR1 is SGHDN and CDR2 FVKESK. V was pared by 4 bases and J by 0 bases, with 8 bases of the junction left unmatched. The CDR3 length is 16 residues. In DNA form, the CDR3 reads TGTGCCAGCAGCCCACTTGGACAGGGTTACTCCTACGAGCAGTACTTC. As protein: CASSPLGQGYSYEQYF.

The V gene is TRBV6-1, the J gene TRBJ1-1, with 7 bases aligning to TRBD1. Per germline, CDR1 MNHNS and CDR2 SASEGT. This CDR3 region has 13 residues. V lost 6 bases and J lost 3; bases outside the gene matches: 4. CDR3 in amino acids: CASRETGYTEAFF. Here the CDR3 DNA reads TGTGCCAGCAGGGAGACAGGGTACACTGAAGCTTTCTTT.

The chain is built from TRBV10-1 and TRBJ2-7; no clear D gene. V lost 6 bases to trimming and J lost 3 bases, with 9 bases between them. Germline lookup yields CDR1 WNHNN and CDR2 SYGVQD (reference sequence). The CDR3 has 12 amino acids. CDR3 DNA: TGCGCCAGCAGACCTACAGACTACGAGCAGTACTTC. Protein sequence: CASRPTDYEQYF.

V is TRBV7-2 and J is TRBJ2-3; D might be TRBD2 (6 bases). V dropped 5 bases and J dropped 2 bases, with 8 bases sitting between them. CDR1 SGHTA and CDR2 FQGNSA come from the germline V gene. The CDR3 runs 13 residues. CDR3 region: CASSRLVTDTQYF. CDR3 nucleotides: TGTGCCAGCAGCCGACTAGTCACAGATACGCAGTATTTT.

This clone was seen just once. This rearrangement joins TRBV4-3 to TRBJ2-3; 10 nucleotides line up with TRBD2. V shed 1 base, J shed 2 bases, and the junction held 3 bases outside the gene matches. The CDR3 contains 16 residues. Germline CDR1 LGHNA, CDR2 YSLEER. CDR3 loop: CASSQGTSGFTDTQYF. In DNA form, the CDR3 reads TGCGCCAGCAGCCAAGGGACTAGCGGATTCACAGATACGCAGTATTTT.